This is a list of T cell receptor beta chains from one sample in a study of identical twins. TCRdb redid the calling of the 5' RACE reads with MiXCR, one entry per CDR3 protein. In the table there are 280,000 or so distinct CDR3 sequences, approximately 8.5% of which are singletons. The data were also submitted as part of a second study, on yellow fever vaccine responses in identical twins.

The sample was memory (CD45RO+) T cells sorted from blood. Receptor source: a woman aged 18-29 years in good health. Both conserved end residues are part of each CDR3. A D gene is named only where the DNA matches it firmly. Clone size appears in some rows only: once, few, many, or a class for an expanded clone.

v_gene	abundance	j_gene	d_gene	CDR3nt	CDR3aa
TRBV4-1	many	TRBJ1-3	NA	TGCGCCAGCAGCCAAGTCACAGGGCGGGACACCATATATTTT	CASSQVTGRDTIYF
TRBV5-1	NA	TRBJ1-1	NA	TGCGCCAGCAGCGCACAGGGTCAGTCGAACACTGAAGCTTTCTTT	CASSAQGQSNTEAFF
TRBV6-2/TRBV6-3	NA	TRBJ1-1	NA	TGTGCCAGCAGTTACTCAGGAGGGGGCACTGAAGCTTTCTTT	CASSYSGGGTEAFF
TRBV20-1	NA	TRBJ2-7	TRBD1	TGCAGTGCTAGAAGCGACAGGGGTATACACGAGCAGTACTTC	CSARSDRGIHEQYF
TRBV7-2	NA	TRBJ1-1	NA	TGTGCCAGCAGCTTGGTATATAGGGAGGACACTGAAGCTTTCTTT	CASSLVYREDTEAFF
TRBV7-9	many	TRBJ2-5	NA	TGTGCCAGCAGCCGGGACCAACAAGAGACCCAGTACTTC	CASSRDQQETQYF
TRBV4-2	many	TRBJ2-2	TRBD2	TGTGCCAGCAGCCCTGCTGGACTAGATGCTGGGGAGCTGTTTTTT	CASSPAGLDAGELFF
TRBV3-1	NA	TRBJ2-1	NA	TGTGCCAGCAGCCAAGACGGAGCAGCGAGCTCCTACAATGAGCAGTTCTTC	CASSQDGAASSYNEQFF
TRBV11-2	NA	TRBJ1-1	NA	TGTGCCAGCAGCTTAGGGGGACTGGGGACGAACACTGAAGCTTTCTTT	CASSLGGLGTNTEAFF
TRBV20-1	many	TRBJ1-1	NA	TGCAGTGCTAGACAAGACGGGGCTGAAGCTTTCTTT	CSARQDGAEAFF